This TCR beta chain was recovered during a study of control samples from healthy donors and cancer patients. Profiled with immunoSEQ multiplex PCR; TCRdb holds only in-frame clones, not every one. Among roughly 30,000 clones listed, about 85% were seen once. The germline gives CDR1 MGHRA, CDR2 YSYEKL. The V gene lost 3 bases and the J gene lost 4 bases, with 12 bases spanning the gap. The CDR3 spans 14 residues. The J gene is TRBJ1-2, the V gene TRBV4-1; a possible D gene is TRBD1 (5 bases). Sequenced input: formalin-fixed, paraffin-embedded tissue. This receptor was identified in a female donor with melanoma. The CDR3: CASSQPGRLYGYTF. For the CDR3, the DNA is TGCGCCAGCAGCCAGCCGGGACGTCTCTATGGCTACACCTTC.